This T cell receptor (beta chain) was retrieved from a study of cytomegalovirus exposure and HLA in healthy donors. At the level of the study: Prior work identified 117 million unique TCR beta sequences in some 180 million T cells.

The PCR employed 60 Vbeta primers together with 13 Jbeta primers. Generated by immunoSEQ multiplex PCR, the TCRdb table keeps only in-frame clones and is missing some. This sample yields 150,000 to 200,000 clones, of which roughly 78% are seen a single time; 7.1% belongs to the top ten. A note on this clone: Its antigen is currently unknown.

General observations from the study: In vitro assays verified that a few CMV-associated chains recognized CMV antigens specifically. A later analysis linked a missense variant in DCLRE1C to the trimming of TCR beta V and J genes. The likely origin of a cluster of highly shared sequence variants was a sequencing artifact.

The receptor comes from a man between 35 and 55 years old in good health and CMV-seropositive. Sequencing input: PBMCs.

The CDR3 DNA follows: TGCGCCAGCAGCCGCGGTCTTCCACAGGGCTCGACGACCTACAATGAGCAGTTCTTC. Encoded protein: CASSRGLPQGSTTYNEQFF. The gene calls are TRBV4-3 and TRBJ2-1; D may be TRBD1 (6 bases). The CDR3 is made up of 19 amino acids. CDR1 is LGHNA and CDR2 is YSLEER in the germline V gene. Deletions cut 4 bases from V and 2 bases from J, with 24 bases between.